This entry describes one T cell receptor (beta chain). This sample was taken from a study of beta chain features in type 1 diabetes. Expressed TCRB transcripts were sequenced because the entire RNA isolate underwent reverse transcription. TCRdb's table, derived via immunoSEQ multiplex PCR, lists solely in-frame clones and lacks some. Of about 370,000 clones listed, more than 13% are singletons. This receptor was identified in a woman under 30 in good health. The source material was naive CD4+ T cells from blood.

The CDR3 DNA is TGCGCCAGCAGCTTTGGGGACTACAGGCTTAACAATGAGCAGTTCTTC. This encodes CASSFGDYRLNNEQFF. This chain uses TRBV5-1 with TRBJ2-1, with 7 bases aligning to TRBD2. Trimming removed 2 bases from V and 5 bases from J; junction bases left unmatched: 10. Germline-derived CDR1 and CDR2 are SGHRS and YFSETQ. The CDR3 runs 16 residues.